These 9 T cell receptor beta chains came from one sample sequenced in a study of blood T cell repertoires in COVID-19. Measured with immunoSEQ multiplex PCR; TCRdb has only the in-frame clones, and not every one. Among under 550,000 clones listed, over 85% were seen once. Sequencing input: peripheral blood. The receptor set was obtained from a man younger than 30 with COVID-19, enrolled during active disease.

The V gene is TRBV20-1, the J gene TRBJ2-1; TRBD2 matches at 7 bases. CDR3 size: 15 residues. Trimming took 3 bases from V and 4 from J; bases not matched to a gene: 9. Germline assignment: CDR1 DFQATT and CDR2 SNEGSKA (reference sequence). The CDR3 protein is CSASRERGLYNEQFF. The DNA for the CDR3 is TGCAGTGCTAGTCGAGAGCGGGGATTATACAATGAGCAGTTCTTC.

The chain links TRBV29-1 to TRBJ1-4, with D tentatively TRBD1 (5 bases). V lost 6 bases and J lost 6, with 14 bases in between. Germline V lookup: CDR1 SQVTM, CDR2 ANQGSEA. The CDR3 runs 13 residues. CDR3: CSVQGSPDEKLFF. In DNA, the CDR3 is TGCAGCGTCCAGGGCTCCCCGGATGAAAAACTGTTTTTT.

The chain combines TRBV15 with TRBJ2-1; D possibly corresponds to TRBD1 (5 bases). Germline values: CDR1 LNHNV, CDR2 YYDKDF (reference sequence). CDR3 length equals 13 residues. Deletions cut 3 bases from V and 4 bases from J, with 7 bases between. DNA for the CDR3: TGTGCCACCAGCAGTGACAGTTACAATGAGCAGTTCTTC. This translates into CATSSDSYNEQFF.

This chain uses TRBV7-2 with TRBJ2-7, with 7 bases aligning to TRBD1. The CDR3 is 13 amino acids. Trimming took 5 bases from V and 2 from J; bases not matched to a gene: 3. Per germline, CDR1 SGHTA and CDR2 FQGNSA. The CDR3 loop reads CASSADRAYEQYF. The CDR3 region has the DNA TGTGCCAGCAGCGCTGACAGGGCCTACGAGCAGTACTTC. The full variable domain, rest sourced from reference TRBV7-2 and TRBJ2-7, is GAGVSQSPSNKVTEKGKDVELRCDPISGHTALYWYRQSLGQGLEFLIYFQGNSAPDKSGLPSDRFSAERTGGSVSTLTIQRTQQEDSAVYLCASSADRAYEQYFGPGTRLTVT.

This chain connects TRBV6-5 to TRBJ2-3; D not resolved. The CDR3 is 13 residues long. V shed 6 bases and J shed 1 base, with 8 bases lying between them. The V gene's germline CDR1 is MNHEY and CDR2 SVGAGI. The CDR3 reads CASRARGTDTQYF. DNA for the CDR3: TGTGCCAGCAGAGCCCGGGGCACAGATACGCAGTATTTT.

This clone was counted between two and nine times. This chain links TRBV14 with TRBJ1-1; D ambiguous. Germline assignment: CDR1 SGHDN and CDR2 FVKESK. CDR3 length: 12 amino acids. The V end was cut by 4 bases, the J end by 11 bases, with 14 bases between. This CDR3 is CASSLSGPGAFF. As DNA, the CDR3 is TGTGCCAGCAGCCTAAGCGGTCCCGGGGCTTTCTTT.

V is TRBV11-2 and J is TRBJ1-4; 7 nucleotides align to TRBD1. The germline CDR1 and CDR2 sequences are SGHAT and FQNNGV. Trimming removed 5 bases from V and 7 bases from J; junction bases left unmatched: 10. The CDR3 totals 15 residues. CDR3 in DNA: TGTGCCAGCAGCCTAGGACGACAGGGAGGTGAAAAACTGTTTTTT. Translating gives CASSLGRQGGEKLFF.

This clone was detected once. This CDR3 is CASRLGLAGSTDTQYF. The CDR3 bases are TGTGCCAGCAGACTTGGACTAGCGGGAAGCACAGATACGCAGTATTTT. The genes are TRBV2 and TRBJ2-3; 12 nucleotides line up with TRBD2. This CDR3 has 16 residues. In germline, CDR1 is SNHLY, CDR2 FYNNEI. J gave up 0 bases and V 6 bases, and 4 bases lay outside the gene matches.

The V call is TRBV5-4, the J call TRBJ2-3; D not certain. V was pared by 1 base and J by 2 bases, with 5 bases between. Germline V gives CDR1 SGHNT, CDR2 YYREEE (reference sequence). CDR3 size: 13 residues. CDR3 nucleotide sequence: TGTGCCAGCAGCTTGACTCACACAGATACGCAGTATTTT. Its translation is CASSLTHTDTQYF.